This entry describes one T cell receptor beta chain. Its specificity is not known. These data come from a study of T cell repertoires in cytomegalovirus infection. On the study more broadly: TCR beta signatures that were public indicated CMV infection and matching HLA type.

Points from the study as a whole: Identification of carriers of CMV plus the relevant HLA was achieved through cumulative public TCR beta family frequency. Across the ex vivo response, the dominant clonotypes were HLA-C-restricted CMV-specific TCR beta clonotypes.

TCRdb independently ran MiXCR on the reads; one entry per CDR3 protein. This repertoire shows around 19,000 distinct CDR3 sequences, 42% found once; its top ten account for approximately 94%. The material was CD8+ T cells from cultured PBMCs, obtained from culture after CMV antigen stimulation. The source is a human donor in good health (CMV status not recorded). Some clones in this sample may be carry-over from other donors' samples.

The DNA of the CDR3 is TGTGCCAGCAGCTCAGGCACGGGACAGAGCGTTGGTGGCTACACCTTC. Translating gives CASSSGTGQSVGGYTF. This chain joins TRBV11-3 and TRBJ1-2, with TRBD1 matching over 7 bases. The germline V gene encodes CDR1 SGHNT and CDR2 YENEEA. The CDR3 spans 16 residues. The V segment lost 4 bases and the J segment 7 bases; nucleotides outside the gene matches: 15.